The 9 T cell receptor beta chains in this list originate from one sample, sequenced in a study of molecular identifiers for immune sequencing clone quantification. In TCRdb, the PCR reads were re-called with MiXCR into one record per CDR3 protein. The data hold approximately 100,000 distinct CDR3 sequences, with 36% observed a single time. What was sequenced was naive CD8+ T cells from blood, with Jurkat cell RNA spiked in. Described subset: FACS-sorted CD8+CD4-CCR7+CD45RA+ naive T cells. These receptors were obtained from a human donor in good health. Some libraries in this study had Jurkat cell RNA spiked in.

CDR3 DNA: TGTGCCAGCAGCAGCGGGGCCAGCTCCTACGAGCAGTACTTC. It encodes CASSSGASSYEQYF. The chain is built from TRBV5-3 and TRBJ2-7, with 7 bases lining up with TRBD2. TRBV5-3 is an ORF; its function is uncertain. The length of the CDR3 is 14 residues. The junction had 8 bases not matched to a gene; V was cut back by 8 bases and J by 0 bases.

The V gene is TRBV6-2 or TRBV6-3, the J gene TRBJ1-2; 8 bases fit TRBD1. Germline CDR1 is MNHEY and CDR2 is SVGEGT. This CDR3 has 15 amino acids. Unmatched junction bases numbered 10, after V lost 7 bases and J lost 3 bases. The CDR3 nucleotides read TGTGCCAGCACCGATGCCGGACAGGGTGACTATGGCTACACCTTC. Protein product: CASTDAGQGDYGYTF.

This clonotype was seen more than once but under ten times. A much larger clone differs from this one at a single base, so this may be a read error. The chain carries TRBV4-3 and TRBJ2-7; D may be TRBD1 (8 bases). Trimming took off 2 bases at V and 7 bases at J, with 21 bases between the two ends. The germline V gene encodes CDR1 LGHNA and CDR2 YSLEER. CDR3 length equals 16 residues. The CDR3 nucleotides read TGCGCCAGCAGCCAACTGGCGGGGGACAGGCCGCCGGAGCAGTACTTC. Its translation: CASSQLAGDRPPEQYF.

The gene calls are TRBV19 and TRBJ2-1; the D is unclear. The V and J ends lost 0 bases and 0 bases respectively, with 9 bases between them. The CDR3 loop spans 16 amino acids. Germline V gene lookup returns CDR1 LNHDA and CDR2 SQIVND (reference sequence). CDR3 region: CASSIDAAFSYNEQFF. CDR3 nucleotides: TGTGCCAGTAGTATAGATGCAGCATTCTCCTACAATGAGCAGTTCTTC.

J is TRBJ1-2 and V is TRBV9; 9 bases match TRBD1. The CDR3 is 18 amino acids. CDR1 SGDLS and CDR2 YYNGEE come from the germline V gene. J gave up 5 bases and V 7 bases, and 21 bases lay outside the gene matches. In nucleotides, the CDR3 is TGTGCCAGCGGCCATCCCAGAGACAGGGGGGAAGAGATTTATGGCTACACCTTC. Residues: CASGHPRDRGEEIYGYTF.

Ten or more counts support this clonotype. CDR3 DNA: TGTGCCAGCAGCCCGGGACGTGAGACCCAGTACTTC. The encoded protein is CASSPGRETQYF. The V gene is TRBV28, the J gene TRBJ2-5; D is possibly TRBD1 or TRBD2 (5 bases each). The germline V and J ends were trimmed by 6 bases and 5 bases, with 10 bases remaining between them. Germline loops: CDR1 MDHEN, CDR2 SYDVKM. The CDR3 covers 12 residues.

The chain has TRBV28 and TRBJ2-1; D gene unclear. V shed 4 bases and J shed 6 bases, with 7 bases lying between them. Per germline, CDR1 MDHEN and CDR2 SYDVKM. The CDR3 has 12 residues. As DNA, the CDR3 is TGTGCCAGCAGTTCCGCCCTCAATGAGCAGTTCTTC. Translating gives CASSSALNEQFF.

J is TRBJ2-3 and V is TRBV19; D not resolved. The CDR3 sequence is 13 residues long. Deletions cut 6 bases from V and 2 bases from J, with 9 bases between. The V gene's germline CDR1 is LNHDA and CDR2 SQIVND (reference sequence). CDR3 bases: TGTGCCAGTAGCCCCGAGAACACAGATACGCAGTATTTT. It translates to CASSPENTDTQYF.

The J gene is TRBJ2-1, the V gene TRBV10-2; no clear D. The V end lost 0 bases, the J end lost 7 bases, and 7 bases lay between the germline ends. CDR3 length: 13 amino acids. Germline V lookup: CDR1 WSHSY, CDR2 SAAADI. CDR3 nucleotides: TGCGCCAGCAGTGAGTCGGGTGTAAATGAGCAGTTCTTC. This translates into CASSESGVNEQFF.